The 13 T cell receptor beta chains below were found in one sample sequenced in a study of T cells in Graves' hyperthyroidism and ophthalmopathy. What was amplified from RNA transcripts were TCR beta CDR3 regions. The HTBI primer set drove a first-round RT-PCR of the TCR CDR3. TCRdb reanalysed the multiplex PCR reads using MiXCR and keeps one entry per CDR3 protein. The table has just under 750,000 distinct CDR3 sequences, 35% seen once. Sequencing input: blood. The receptors here all came from a middle-aged woman with Graves' hyperthyroidism.

In this sample, this clonotype turned up a few times. This chain links TRBV20-1 with TRBJ1-1; perhaps TRBD1 as D (6 bases). V was clipped by 3 bases and J by 0 bases, with 11 bases between them. The germline V gene has CDR1 DFQATT and CDR2 SNEGSKA (reference sequence). The CDR3 extends over 14 amino acids. The CDR3 is CSASMGHLNTEAFF. The CDR3 nucleotides are TGCAGTGCTAGTATGGGACACTTGAACACTGAAGCTTTCTTT.

The rearrangement joins TRBV7-8 to TRBJ1-2; 7 nucleotides align to TRBD1. V trimming: 10 bases; J trimming: 7 bases; junction bases outside the gene matches: 15. Germline V gene lookup returns CDR1 SGHVS and CDR2 FQNEAQ. CDR3 length: 14 residues. The DNA for the CDR3 is TGTGCCATCAGACCGGGACAGAGTTTCTCTGGCTACACCTTC. Translation: CAIRPGQSFSGYTF.

The table lists this clonotype with many counts. The V and J genes are TRBV7-8 and TRBJ1-4; D remains ambiguous. The CDR3 runs 15 residues. V was pared by 1 base and J by 3 bases, with 9 bases between. In germline, CDR1 is SGHVS, CDR2 FQNEAQ. The CDR3 spells CASSLEDSANEKLFF. The CDR3 coding sequence is TGTGCCAGCAGCTTAGAAGACTCAGCTAATGAAAAACTGTTTTTT. Full variable domain (remainder filled in from reference TRBV7-8 and TRBJ1-4): GAGVSQSPRYKVAKRGQDVALRCDPISGHVSLFWYQQALGQGPEFLTYFQNEAQLDKSGLPSDRFFAERPEGSVSTLKIQRTQQEDSAVYLCASSLEDSANEKLFFGSGTQLSVL.

This clonotype was found a few times. The chain uses TRBV5-5 and TRBJ1-2; TRBD1 is a possible D gene (5 bases). The V end was cut by 0 bases, the J end by 0 bases, with 15 bases between. The CDR3 loop spans 17 amino acids. Germline V lookup: CDR1 SGHKS, CDR2 YYEKEE (reference sequence). The CDR3 sequence is CASSLAGTDNPNYGYTF. CDR3 nucleotides: TGTGCCAGCAGCTTGGCCGGGACGGACAATCCTAACTATGGCTACACCTTC.

In regard to this clonotype: Because the CDR3 is missing its conserved closing phenylalanine or tryptophan, this is likely a read error. The chain carries TRBV7-2 and TRBJ1-5; 9 positions agree with TRBD1. Germline trimming cut 5 bases from V and 1 base from J; bases unmatched to any gene: 3. Germline CDR1 is SGHTA and CDR2 is FQGNSA. The CDR3 is 15 amino acids. For the CDR3, the DNA is TGTGCCAGCAGCCTGGGACAGGGAAGCAATCAGCCCCAGCATTCT. It codes for CASSLGQGSNQPQHS.

This clonotype was seen a handful of times. The V gene is TRBV6-5, the J gene TRBJ2-7; 8 positions agree with TRBD1. Germline CDR1 is MNHEY and CDR2 is SVGAGI. The length of the CDR3 is 14 residues. V lost 10 bases and J lost 1; bases outside the gene matches: 9. In DNA, the CDR3 is TGTGCCACCGTGCCCGGACAGGGTTCCTACGAGCAGTACTTC. It translates to CATVPGQGSYEQYF.

J is TRBJ1-6 and V is TRBV7-3; TRBD1 matches 9 bases. Looked up from germline, CDR1 is SGHTA and CDR2 is FQGTGA. The CDR3 is 14 residues long. The V gene end was trimmed by 5 bases and the J gene end by 6 bases; junction bases not matched to a gene: 2. CDR3 region: CASSLQGANSPLHF. CDR3 nucleotides: TGTGCCAGCAGCCTACAGGGGGCTAATTCACCCCTCCACTTT.

This clonotype was seen at least ten times. The chain uses TRBV6-4 and TRBJ1-5, with D maybe TRBD1 (5 bases). V was clipped by 7 bases and J by 5 bases, with 21 bases between them. The CDR3 contains 16 residues. Germline V gives CDR1 MRHNA, CDR2 SNTAGT. The CDR3 sequence is CASTGIRPRGDQPQHF. Written as DNA, the CDR3 is TGTGCCAGCACGGGGATTCGGCCGAGAGGGGATCAGCCCCAGCATTTT.

This clonotype showed up just once. This rearrangement joins TRBV12-3 or TRBV12-4 to TRBJ1-5; TRBD1 agrees at 8 bases. The CDR3 loop spans 14 amino acids. Trimming removed 2 bases from V and 5 bases from J; junction bases left unmatched: 2. The CDR3 sequence: CASSLRQGYQPQHF. In nucleotides, the CDR3 is TGTGCCAGCAGTTTACGACAGGGGTATCAGCCCCAGCATTTT.

This clonotype was recorded a few times. This chain links TRBV2 with TRBJ2-3; the D gene is possibly TRBD1 (5 bases). The CDR3 contains 14 residues. Per the germline V gene, CDR1 is SNHLY and CDR2 is FYNNEI. V was shortened by 4 bases and J by 4 bases, with 12 bases between the two germline ends. The CDR3 sequence: CASSADSLSDTQYF. CDR3 nucleotide sequence: TGTGCCAGCAGTGCCGACAGTTTGTCAGATACGCAGTATTTT.

Only a few counts were recorded for this clonotype. This chain uses TRBV5-6 with TRBJ2-7, with a weak D call TRBD1 (6 bases). Germline lookup yields CDR1 SGHDT and CDR2 YYEEEE. V was pared by 0 bases and J by 7 bases, with 14 bases between. The CDR3 loop spans 14 amino acids. The CDR3 coding sequence is TGTGCCAGCAGCTTGGTGGCAGGGGTAGGGGAGCAGTACTTC. Translation: CASSLVAGVGEQYF.

The sample holds many counts of this clonotype. The rearrangement links TRBV19 to TRBJ2-7; D not certain. V lost 5 bases and J 0 bases, leaving 11 bases between the germline ends. The CDR3 is 14 residues long. CDR1 and CDR2 (germline): LNHDA, SQIVND (reference sequence). CDR3 DNA: TGTGCCAGTAGTTCCCACTGGGACTCCTACGAGCAGTACTTC. Translating it yields CASSSHWDSYEQYF.

J is TRBJ1-1 and V is TRBV12-3 or TRBV12-4; TRBD1 matches at 8 bases. The J segment lost 12 bases and the V segment lost 6 bases, leaving 12 bases of the junction unmatched. This CDR3 contains 13 residues. CDR3 nucleotides: TGTGCCAGCAGCCCTGTGACAGGGGATATGACTTTCTTT. Amino acids: CASSPVTGDMTFF.